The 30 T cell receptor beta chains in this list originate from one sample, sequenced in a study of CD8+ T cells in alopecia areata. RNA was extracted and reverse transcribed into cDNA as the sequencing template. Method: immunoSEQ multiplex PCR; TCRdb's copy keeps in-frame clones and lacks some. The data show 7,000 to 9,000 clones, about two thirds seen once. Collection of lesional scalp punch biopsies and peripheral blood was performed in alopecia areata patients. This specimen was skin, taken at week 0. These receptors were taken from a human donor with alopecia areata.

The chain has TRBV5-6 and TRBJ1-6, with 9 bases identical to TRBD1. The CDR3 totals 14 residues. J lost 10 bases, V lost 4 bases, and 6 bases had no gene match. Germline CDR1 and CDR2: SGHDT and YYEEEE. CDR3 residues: CASSETGGWSPLHF. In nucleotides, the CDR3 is TGTGCCAGCAGCGAGACAGGGGGTTGGTCACCCCTCCACTTT.

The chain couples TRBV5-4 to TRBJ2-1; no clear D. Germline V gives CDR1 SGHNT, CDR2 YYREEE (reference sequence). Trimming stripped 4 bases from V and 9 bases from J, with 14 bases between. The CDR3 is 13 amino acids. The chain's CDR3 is CASSPREPGEQFF. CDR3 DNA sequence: TGTGCCAGCAGCCCTAGGGAACCGGGTGAGCAGTTCTTC.

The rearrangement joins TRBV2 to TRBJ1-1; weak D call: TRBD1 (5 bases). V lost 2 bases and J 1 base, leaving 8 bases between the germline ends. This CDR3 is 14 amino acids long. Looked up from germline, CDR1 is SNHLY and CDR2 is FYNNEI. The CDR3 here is CASSEQGTNTEAFF. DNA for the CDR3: TGTGCCAGCAGTGAACAGGGAACGAACACTGAAGCTTTCTTT.

CDR3 sequence: CASSLHTIPGFYEQYF. The CDR3 DNA sequence: TGTGCCAGCAGCTTACACACAATCCCAGGTTTCTACGAGCAGTACTTC. The rearrangement uses TRBV7-8 and TRBJ2-7; D gene unclear. In germline, CDR1 is SGHVS, CDR2 FQNEAQ. CDR3 length equals 16 residues. The V and J ends lost 2 bases and 3 bases respectively, with 17 bases between them.

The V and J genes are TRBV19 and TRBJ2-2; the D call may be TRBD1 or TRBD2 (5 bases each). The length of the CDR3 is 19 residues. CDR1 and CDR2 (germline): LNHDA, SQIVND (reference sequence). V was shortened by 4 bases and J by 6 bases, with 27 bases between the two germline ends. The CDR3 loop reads CASSTATQADSPRAGELFF. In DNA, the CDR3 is TGTGCCAGTAGTACTGCGACCCAAGCAGACAGCCCGAGGGCCGGGGAGCTGTTTTTT.

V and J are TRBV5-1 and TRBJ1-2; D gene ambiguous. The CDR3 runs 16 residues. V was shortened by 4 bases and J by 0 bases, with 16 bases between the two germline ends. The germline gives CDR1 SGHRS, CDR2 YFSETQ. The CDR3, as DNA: TGCGCCAGCAGCCCGGATGGCGGCAGAGCTAACTATGGCTACACCTTC. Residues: CASSPDGGRANYGYTF.

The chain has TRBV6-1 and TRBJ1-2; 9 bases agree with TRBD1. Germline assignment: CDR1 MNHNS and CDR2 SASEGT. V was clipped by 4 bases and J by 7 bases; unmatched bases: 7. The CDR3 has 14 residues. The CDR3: CASSGYRDRAGYTF. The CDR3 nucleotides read TGTGCCAGCAGTGGCTACCGGGACAGGGCTGGCTACACCTTC.

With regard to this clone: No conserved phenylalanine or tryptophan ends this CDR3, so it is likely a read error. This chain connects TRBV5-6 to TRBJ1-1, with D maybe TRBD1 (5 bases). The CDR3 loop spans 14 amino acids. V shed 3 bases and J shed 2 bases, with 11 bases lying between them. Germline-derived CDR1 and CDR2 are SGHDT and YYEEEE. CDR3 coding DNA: TGTGCCAGCAGCTCCCTGGGGGGAAACACTGAAGCTTTCCTT. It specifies CASSSLGGNTEAFL.

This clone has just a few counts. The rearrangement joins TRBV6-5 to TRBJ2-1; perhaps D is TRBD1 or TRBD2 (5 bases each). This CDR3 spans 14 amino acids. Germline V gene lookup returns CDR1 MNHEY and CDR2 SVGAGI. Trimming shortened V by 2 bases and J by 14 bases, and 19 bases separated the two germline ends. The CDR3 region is CASSYGTVGIWEFF. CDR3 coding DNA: TGTGCCAGCAGTTACGGGACGGTCGGAATATGGGAGTTCTTC.

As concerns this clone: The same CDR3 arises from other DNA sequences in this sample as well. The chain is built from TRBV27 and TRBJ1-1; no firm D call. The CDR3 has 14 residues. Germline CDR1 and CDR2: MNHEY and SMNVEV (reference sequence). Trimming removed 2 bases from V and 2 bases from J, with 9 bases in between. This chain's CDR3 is CASSLRQSNTEAFF. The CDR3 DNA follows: TGTGCCAGCAGTTTACGGCAGAGTAACACTGAAGCTTTCTTT.

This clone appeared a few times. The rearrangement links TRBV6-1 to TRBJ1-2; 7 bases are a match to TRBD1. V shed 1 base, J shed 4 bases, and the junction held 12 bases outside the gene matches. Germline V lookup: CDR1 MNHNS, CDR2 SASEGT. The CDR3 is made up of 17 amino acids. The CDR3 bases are TGTGCCAGCAGTGAAGGGGACAGTTTAAGTACGTTCTATGGCTACACCTTC. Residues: CASSEGDSLSTFYGYTF.

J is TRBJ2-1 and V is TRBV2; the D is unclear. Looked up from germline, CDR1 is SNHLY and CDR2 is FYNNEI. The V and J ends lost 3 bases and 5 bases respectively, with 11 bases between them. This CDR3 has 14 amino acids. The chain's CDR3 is CASSDGRYDNEQFF. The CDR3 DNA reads TGTGCCAGCAGTGACGGCAGGTACGACAATGAGCAGTTCTTC.

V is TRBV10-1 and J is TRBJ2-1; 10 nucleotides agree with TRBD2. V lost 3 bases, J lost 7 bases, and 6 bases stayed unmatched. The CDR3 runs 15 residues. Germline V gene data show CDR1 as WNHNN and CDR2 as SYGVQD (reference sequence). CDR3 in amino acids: CASSDSGGAGNEQFF. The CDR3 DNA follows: TGCGCCAGCAGTGACAGCGGGGGGGCAGGGAATGAGCAGTTCTTC.

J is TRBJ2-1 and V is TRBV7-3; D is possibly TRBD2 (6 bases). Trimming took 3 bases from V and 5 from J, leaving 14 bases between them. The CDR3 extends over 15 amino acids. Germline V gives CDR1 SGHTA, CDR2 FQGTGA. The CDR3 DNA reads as TGTGCCAGCAGCTTGGGTCTAGCGAAGAACAATGAGCAGTTCTTC. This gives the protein CASSLGLAKNNEQFF.

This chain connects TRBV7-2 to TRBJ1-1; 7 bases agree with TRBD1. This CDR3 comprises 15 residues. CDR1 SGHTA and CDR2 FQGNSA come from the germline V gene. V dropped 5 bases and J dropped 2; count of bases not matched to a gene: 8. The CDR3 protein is CASSPRQGSNTEAFF. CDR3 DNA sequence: TGTGCCAGCAGCCCTCGACAGGGTAGTAACACTGAAGCTTTCTTT. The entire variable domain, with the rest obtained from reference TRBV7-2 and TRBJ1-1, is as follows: GAGVSQSPSNKVTEKGKDVELRCDPISGHTALYWYRQSLGQGLEFLIYFQGNSAPDKSGLPSDRFSAERTGGSVSTLTIQRTQQEDSAVYLCASSPRQGSNTEAFFGQGTRLTVV.

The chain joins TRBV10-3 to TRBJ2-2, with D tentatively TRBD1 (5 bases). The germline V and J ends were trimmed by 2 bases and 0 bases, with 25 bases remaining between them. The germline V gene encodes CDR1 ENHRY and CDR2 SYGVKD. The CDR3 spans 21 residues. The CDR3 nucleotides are TGTGCCATCAGTGAGGCCCTAGGGCGGTCAGGGAAGGGCGCGAACACCGGGGAGCTGTTTTTT. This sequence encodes CAISEALGRSGKGANTGELFF.

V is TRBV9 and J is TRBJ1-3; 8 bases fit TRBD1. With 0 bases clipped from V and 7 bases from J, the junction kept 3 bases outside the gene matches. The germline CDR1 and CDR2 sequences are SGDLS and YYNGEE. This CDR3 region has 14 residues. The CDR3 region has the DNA TGTGCCAGCAGCGTAGAGCAGGGGGCCAACACCATATATTTT. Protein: CASSVEQGANTIYF.

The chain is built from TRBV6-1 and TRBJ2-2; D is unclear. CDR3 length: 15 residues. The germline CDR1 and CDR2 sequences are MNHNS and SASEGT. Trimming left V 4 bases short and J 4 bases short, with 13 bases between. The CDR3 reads CASSVETPPTGELFF. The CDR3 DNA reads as TGTGCCAGCAGTGTGGAGACACCCCCCACCGGGGAGCTGTTTTTT.

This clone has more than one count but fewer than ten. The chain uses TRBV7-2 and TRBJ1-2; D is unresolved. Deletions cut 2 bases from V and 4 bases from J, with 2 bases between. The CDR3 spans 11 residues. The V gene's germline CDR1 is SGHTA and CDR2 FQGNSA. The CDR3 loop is CASSLFYGYTF. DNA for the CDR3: TGTGCCAGCAGCTTATTCTATGGCTACACCTTC.

The CDR3 loop is CAISEKSSGVYEQYF. The CDR3 DNA reads TGTGCCATCAGTGAAAAGTCTAGCGGGGTCTACGAGCAGTACTTC. This chain connects TRBV10-3 to TRBJ2-7; 9 bases map to TRBD2. CDR3 length: 15 amino acids. V lost 3 bases and J lost 3; bases outside the gene matches: 6. Germline loops: CDR1 ENHRY, CDR2 SYGVKD.

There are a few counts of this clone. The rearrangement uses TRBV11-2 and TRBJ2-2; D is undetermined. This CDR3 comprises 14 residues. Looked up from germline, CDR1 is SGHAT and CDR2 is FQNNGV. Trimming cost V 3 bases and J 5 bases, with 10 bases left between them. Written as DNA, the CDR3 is TGTGCCAGCAGCTTCGACGGATTTACCGGGGAGCTGTTTTTT. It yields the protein CASSFDGFTGELFF. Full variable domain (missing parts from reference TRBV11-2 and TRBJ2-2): EAGVAQSPRYKIIEKRQSVAFWCNPISGHATLYWYQQILGQGPKLLIQFQNNGVVDDSQLPKDRFSAERLKGVDSTLKIQPAKLEDSAVYLCASSFDGFTGELFFGEGSRLTVL.

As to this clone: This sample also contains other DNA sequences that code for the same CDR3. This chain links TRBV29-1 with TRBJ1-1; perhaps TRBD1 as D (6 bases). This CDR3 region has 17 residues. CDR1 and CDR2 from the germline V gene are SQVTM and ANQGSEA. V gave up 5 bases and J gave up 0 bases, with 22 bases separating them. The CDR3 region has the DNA TGCAGCGTTTGGCCCCCGCCAGGGGCCCACGTGAACACTGAAGCTTTCTTT. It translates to CSVWPPPGAHVNTEAFF.

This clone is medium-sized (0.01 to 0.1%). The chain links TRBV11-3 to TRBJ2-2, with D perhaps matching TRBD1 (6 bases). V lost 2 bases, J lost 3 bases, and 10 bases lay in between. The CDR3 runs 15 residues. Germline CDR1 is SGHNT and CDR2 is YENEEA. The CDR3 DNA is TGTGCCAGCAGCTTAAGGGACACCCACACCGGGGAGCTGTTTTTT. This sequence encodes CASSLRDTHTGELFF.

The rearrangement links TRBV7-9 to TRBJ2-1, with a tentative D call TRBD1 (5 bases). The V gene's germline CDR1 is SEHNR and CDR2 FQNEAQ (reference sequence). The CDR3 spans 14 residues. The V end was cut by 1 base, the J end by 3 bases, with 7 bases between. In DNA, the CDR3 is TGTGCCAGCAGCTTAGTTCAGGGCTACAATGAGCAGTTCTTC. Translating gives CASSLVQGYNEQFF.

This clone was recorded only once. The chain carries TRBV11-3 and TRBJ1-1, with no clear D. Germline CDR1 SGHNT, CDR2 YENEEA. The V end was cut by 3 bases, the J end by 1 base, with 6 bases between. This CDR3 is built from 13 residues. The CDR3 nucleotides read TGTGCCAGCAGCTTTCCAGGGAACACTGAAGCTTTCTTT. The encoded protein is CASSFPGNTEAFF.

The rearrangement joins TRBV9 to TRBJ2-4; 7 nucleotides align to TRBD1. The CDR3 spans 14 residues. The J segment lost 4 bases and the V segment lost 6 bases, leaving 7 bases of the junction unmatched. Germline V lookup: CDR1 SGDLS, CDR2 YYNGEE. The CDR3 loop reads CASISGTAKNIQYF. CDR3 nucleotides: TGTGCCAGCATCTCAGGGACAGCTAAAAACATTCAGTACTTC.

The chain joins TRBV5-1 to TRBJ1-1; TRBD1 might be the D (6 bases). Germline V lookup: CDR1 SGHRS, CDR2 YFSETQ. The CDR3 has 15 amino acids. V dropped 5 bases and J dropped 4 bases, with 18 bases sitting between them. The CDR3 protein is CASSGSGALGTEAFF. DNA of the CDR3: TGCGCCAGCAGTGGTTCGGGGGCTCTAGGCACTGAAGCTTTCTTT.

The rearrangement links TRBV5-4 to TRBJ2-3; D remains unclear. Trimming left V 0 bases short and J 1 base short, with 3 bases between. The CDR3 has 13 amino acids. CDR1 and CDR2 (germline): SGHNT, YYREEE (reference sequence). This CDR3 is CASSLEGTDTQYF. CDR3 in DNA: TGTGCCAGCAGCTTGGAGGGCACAGATACGCAGTATTTT.

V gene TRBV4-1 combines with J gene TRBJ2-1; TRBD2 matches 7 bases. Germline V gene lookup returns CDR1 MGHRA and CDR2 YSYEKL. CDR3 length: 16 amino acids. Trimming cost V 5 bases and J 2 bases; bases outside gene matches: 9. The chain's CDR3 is CASSSRTRSTYNEQFF. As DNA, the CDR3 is TGCGCCAGCAGCTCGAGGACTAGATCGACCTACAATGAGCAGTTCTTC.

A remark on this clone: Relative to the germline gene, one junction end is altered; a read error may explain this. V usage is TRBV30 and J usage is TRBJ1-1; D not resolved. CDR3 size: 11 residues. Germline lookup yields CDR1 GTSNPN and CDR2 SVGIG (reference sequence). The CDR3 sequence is CAWSDVRHLIF. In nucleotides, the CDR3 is TGTGCCTGGAGTGATGTTAGGCACCTTATCTTT. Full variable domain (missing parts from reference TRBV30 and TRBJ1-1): SQTIHQWPATLVQPVGSPLSLECTVEGTSNPNLYWYRQAAGRGLQLLFYSVGIGQISSEVPQNLSASRPQDRQFILSSKKLLLSDSGFYLCAWSDVRHLIFGQGTRLTVV.